This TCR beta chain was sequenced for a study of blood T cell repertoires in COVID-19. This clone was observed many times. Authors' processing steps: Amplification of reference gene primers provided the estimated nucleated cell counts. Profiled with immunoSEQ multiplex PCR; TCRdb holds only in-frame clones, not every one. For V, J and clone size, that table is used; D and trimming come from the DNA. The table lists under 300,000 clones, 70% to 90% of them singletons, with less than 20% in the top ten. V lost 2 bases to trimming and J lost 8 bases, with 18 bases between them. This CDR3 region has 15 residues. Germline assignment: CDR1 MNHEY and CDR2 SVGAGI. Residents of about two dozen US areas, aged about 18 to 95 years, made up the participants. Recovered status applied to Cohort 3 donors who had two consecutive negative PCRs. It also applied to those with clearance or with symptom resolution.

The clonotype was recovered from a man between 18 and 35 years old who had recovered from COVID-19. The sample comprised PBMCs or T cells enriched from blood (not recorded which). The chain links TRBV6-5 to TRBJ1-2, with D uncertain. CDR3 in amino acids: CASSYGRGNLAGYTF. The CDR3 nucleotides are TGTGCCAGCAGTTACGGTCGAGGGAACCTCGCGGGCTACACCTTC.